Listed below are T cell receptor beta chains from one sample, sequenced in a study of blood T cells in healthy people across ages. Via MiXCR, TCRdb re-called the 5' RACE reads, giving one row per CDR3 protein. This table has 1.8 million or so distinct CDR3 sequences, about 39% appearing once. Sequenced input: blood. The origin of the receptors is a human donor in good health. Both conserved end residues are part of each CDR3. D genes are given only for firm matches. Size tells how often a clone was seen (once, few, many) or the class of an expanded clone, and some rows leave it out.

TRBD2,few,TRBV10-3,TRBJ2-5,TGTGCCATCAGTGAAGAGCGGGGGGGGGAAGAGACCCAGTACTTC,CAISEERGGEETQYF
-,many,TRBV13,TRBJ2-7,TGTGCCAGCAGCCTAAACCTCTTTTACGAGCAGTACTTC,CASSLNLFYEQYF
-,-,TRBV5-1,TRBJ2-7,TGCGCCAGCAGCTGGGGAAGTACCGTATCCTACGAGCAGTACTTC,CASSWGSTVSYEQYF
TRBD1,few,TRBV5-1,TRBJ2-2,TGCGCCAGCAGCTGGGGGACAGGGGACGCCGGGGAGCTGTTTTTT,CASSWGTGDAGELFF
TRBD2,few,TRBV29-1,TRBJ2-3,TGCAGCGTTCGACTAGCGGGAGATACGCAGTATTTT,CSVRLAGDTQYF
TRBD2,few,TRBV20-1,TRBJ2-1,TGCAGTGCCGTCGGACTAGCGGGGGGGATGAGCTCCTACAATGAGCAGTTCTTC,CSAVGLAGGMSSYNEQFF
-,-,TRBV11-3,TRBJ1-1,TGTGCCAGCAGCTTTGGCCGTACAGGGAACACTGAAGCTTTCTTT,CASSFGRTGNTEAFF
-,-,TRBV6-2/TRBV6-3,TRBJ2-3,TGTGCCAGCAGTTTCTTATCGAACGCAGATACGCAGTATTTT,CASSFLSNADTQYF
-,many,TRBV20-1,TRBJ1-6,TGCAGTGCTAGAGATCATCAGGGGACCCCCTCACCCCTCCACTTT,CSARDHQGTPSPLHF
TRBD1,few,TRBV6-2/TRBV6-3,TRBJ2-7,TGTGCCAGCAAGGGGACAGGATTCTACGAGCAGTACTTC,CASKGTGFYEQYF
TRBD1,few,TRBV12-3/TRBV12-4,TRBJ1-2,TGTGCCAGCAGAGAAACAGGGGGGGACTATGGCTACACCTTC,CASRETGGDYGYTF
-,once,TRBV4-1,TRBJ2-1,TGCGCCAGCAGCATAAGGACATACGATGAGCAGTTCTTC,CASSIRTYDEQFF
-,-,TRBV4-3,TRBJ1-5,TGCGCCAGCAGCCAAAATCAGGGTGGCAATCAGCCCCAGCATTTT,CASSQNQGGNQPQHF
-,-,TRBV6-2/TRBV6-3,TRBJ2-7,TGTGCCAGCAGCTCGGACCTACGCGAGCAGTACTTC,CASSSDLREQYF
TRBD1,-,TRBV29-1,TRBJ1-2,TGCAGCACCAACAGGGGCGACTATGGCTACACCTTC,CSTNRGDYGYTF
TRBD1,-,TRBV27,TRBJ1-2,TGTGCCAGCAGTTTCACAGGGGGAAACTATGGCTACACCTTC,CASSFTGGNYGYTF
-,few,TRBV20-1,TRBJ2-1,TGCAGTGCATACCACTTCAGTTACAATGAGCAGTTCTTC,CSAYHFSYNEQFF
-,few,TRBV7-2,TRBJ2-5,TGTGCCAGCAGCTTAGCTCGGGCGGGGGAGACCCAGTACTTC,CASSLARAGETQYF
-,-,TRBV7-2,TRBJ1-1,TGTGCCAGCAGCATCCAGGTGCTTGGGACTGAAGCTTTCTTT,CASSIQVLGTEAFF
-,-,TRBV29-1,TRBJ1-4,TGCAGCGTTGGTTTAGGGGCAGGGATTGAAAAACTGTTTTTT,CSVGLGAGIEKLFF
TRBD1,-,TRBV7-9,TRBJ2-5,TGTGCCAGCAGCTTTTACAGGGGGCAATGGATATACGAGACCCAGTACTTC,CASSFYRGQWIYETQYF
TRBD2,-,TRBV5-1,TRBJ2-1,TGCGCCAGCAGGGTCCTAGCGGGGGACTACAATGAGCAGTTCTTC,CASRVLAGDYNEQFF
-,-,TRBV2,TRBJ1-4,TGTGCCAGCAGCGAGGGGGATGAAAAACTGTTTTTT,CASSEGDEKLFF